The 21 T cell receptor beta chains listed next were all sequenced from one sample in a study of blood T cell repertoires in COVID-19. Sequencing used immunoSEQ multiplex PCR; TCRdb keeps in-frame clones, though not all of them. Among 150,000 to 160,000 clones listed, roughly nine tenths were seen once. The sample consisted of peripheral blood. The origin of the receptors is a man aged 45-65 years with acute or convalescent COVID-19.

This chain uses TRBV5-4 with TRBJ1-4; a possible D gene is TRBD1 (6 bases). The CDR3 extends over 14 amino acids. Trimming cost V 4 bases and J 3 bases, with 10 bases left between them. Looked up from germline, CDR1 is SGHNT and CDR2 is YYREEE (reference sequence). The CDR3 DNA is TGTGCCAGCAGCCGGGACACAGCTAATGAAAAACTGTTTTTT. Translating it yields CASSRDTANEKLFF.

This chain joins TRBV7-9 and TRBJ1-3; 7 positions match TRBD1. Germline V CDR1 and CDR2: SEHNR, FQNEAQ (reference sequence). The CDR3 is made up of 15 amino acids. Trimming removed 3 bases from V and 4 bases from J; junction bases left unmatched: 6. This CDR3 reads CASSFQGGTGNTIYF. The DNA of the CDR3 is TGTGCCAGCAGCTTTCAGGGGGGCACGGGAAACACCATATATTTT.

The V call is TRBV19, the J call TRBJ1-6; 8 bases are a match to TRBD1. The CDR3 totals 12 residues. Germline CDR1 and CDR2: LNHDA and SQIVND (reference sequence). Germline trimming cut 6 bases from V and 8 bases from J; bases unmatched to any gene: 0. In nucleotides, the CDR3 is TGTGCCAGTAGGACAGGGGATTCACCCCTCCACTTT. It specifies CASRTGDSPLHF.

This sequence joins TRBV5-6 and TRBJ2-5; 11 bases agree with TRBD2. CDR1 and CDR2 from the germline V gene are SGHDT and YYEEEE. V trimming: 1 base; J trimming: 5 bases; junction bases outside the gene matches: 4. The CDR3 has 15 residues. CDR3 sequence reads: CASSLTSGSGETQYF. CDR3 in DNA: TGTGCCAGCAGCTTGACTAGCGGGAGTGGCGAGACCCAGTACTTC.

The chain recombines TRBV6-1 with TRBJ2-3, with a tentative D call TRBD2 (6 bases). Trimming left V 2 bases short and J 3 bases short, with 15 bases between. This CDR3 is built from 16 residues. Germline V gene lookup returns CDR1 MNHNS and CDR2 SASEGT. CDR3 nucleotides: TGTGCCAGCAGTGAATGGGCGGGACGGGCTACAGATACGCAGTATTTT. Its translation is CASSEWAGRATDTQYF.

V and J are TRBV7-9 and TRBJ2-1; the match to TRBD1 covers 8 bases. The J segment lost 4 bases and the V segment lost 4 bases, leaving 9 bases of the junction unmatched. Germline V lookup: CDR1 SEHNR, CDR2 FQNEAQ (reference sequence). The CDR3 sequence is 16 residues long. The CDR3 DNA sequence: TGTGCCAGCAGCTCGGACAGGGTTTCGGTTTACAATGAGCAGTTCTTC. Protein: CASSSDRVSVYNEQFF.

The chain links TRBV5-4 to TRBJ1-1, with D possibly being TRBD1 (6 bases). The CDR3 spans 15 residues. Germline CDR1 is SGHNT and CDR2 is YYREEE (reference sequence). With 4 bases removed from V and 3 bases from J, the gap between germline ends came to 16 bases. CDR3 sequence: CASSPGAGGHTEAFF. CDR3 in DNA: TGTGCCAGCAGCCCCGGCGCGGGGGGCCACACTGAAGCTTTCTTT.

The genes are TRBV5-1 and TRBJ2-3; 11 bases match TRBD2. V was pared by 7 bases and J by 1 base, with 5 bases of the junction left unmatched. The CDR3 length is 15 residues. The V gene's germline CDR1 is SGHRS and CDR2 YFSETQ. CDR3 in DNA: TGCGCCAGCGGGCTAGCGGGAGGCGGCACAGATACGCAGTATTTT. Protein product: CASGLAGGGTDTQYF.

The rearrangement uses TRBV7-9 and TRBJ2-3, with D hard to call. The germline V gene encodes CDR1 SEHNR and CDR2 FQNEAQ (reference sequence). CDR3 length: 12 amino acids. V was clipped by 5 bases and J by 0 bases, with 3 bases between them. The CDR3 coding sequence is TGTGCCAGCAGCCCTAGCACAGATACGCAGTATTTT. Protein sequence: CASSPSTDTQYF.

The V and J genes are TRBV4-1 and TRBJ1-2; D ambiguous. In germline, CDR1 is MGHRA, CDR2 YSYEKL. The CDR3 runs to 16 residues. V shed 1 base and J shed 6 bases, with 18 bases lying between them. The DNA for the CDR3 is TGCGCCAGCAGCCAAGCTACTCCCACGCCGAGGGATGGCTACACCTTC. Its translation: CASSQATPTPRDGYTF.

This rearrangement joins TRBV4-3 to TRBJ2-6, with D perhaps matching TRBD1 (5 bases). Germline CDR1 is LGHNA and CDR2 is YSLEER. V gave up 3 bases and J gave up 1 base, with 19 bases separating them. CDR3 length: 19 residues. The CDR3 DNA reads TGCGCCAGCAGCCACCCCGGAACCCCAAGGGGTTCTGGGGCCAACGTCCTGACTTTC. Translating it yields CASSHPGTPRGSGANVLTF.

The J gene is TRBJ2-7, the V gene TRBV11-3; TRBD1 agrees at 8 bases. V lost 5 bases and J lost 2; bases outside the gene matches: 11. This CDR3 has 16 amino acids. Germline loops: CDR1 SGHNT, CDR2 YENEEA. In DNA form, the CDR3 reads TGTGCCAGCAGCCCCTCTGGGACAGGTAAACCCTACGAGCAGTACTTC. This sequence encodes CASSPSGTGKPYEQYF.

This chain joins TRBV24-1 and TRBJ1-2; D not certain. The CDR3 extends over 13 amino acids. Trimming removed 6 bases at V and 2 bases at J, with 9 bases between. The V gene's germline CDR1 is KGHDR and CDR2 SFDVKD. CDR3 sequence: CATSTEGNYGYTF. The DNA of the CDR3 is TGTGCCACCAGTACGGAGGGAAACTATGGCTACACCTTC.

V gene TRBV5-8 combines with J gene TRBJ2-3; TRBD2 matches at 15 bases. The CDR3 sequence is 17 residues long. Losses at the gene ends were 6 bases for V and 5 bases for J; bases not matched to a gene: 10. Germline CDR1 and CDR2: SGHTS and YDEGEE. CDR3 DNA: TGTGCCAGCATCATGAGGACTAGCGGGGGGGCCAGAGATACGCAGTATTTT. It yields the protein CASIMRTSGGARDTQYF.

V usage is TRBV27 and J usage is TRBJ2-1, with 10 bases lining up with TRBD2. The J segment lost 6 bases and the V segment lost 6 bases, leaving 8 bases of the junction unmatched. Germline CDR1 MNHEY, CDR2 SMNVEV (reference sequence). The CDR3 spans 15 residues. The CDR3 DNA follows: TGTGCCAGCAGATACGGGACTAGCGAAGTCAATGAGCAGTTCTTC. This sequence encodes CASRYGTSEVNEQFF.

This clone was seen just once. This chain joins TRBV19 and TRBJ1-1, with a weak D call TRBD1 (5 bases). There are 11 residues in the CDR3. Trimming took off 5 bases at V and 8 bases at J, with 9 bases between the two ends. Germline CDR1 LNHDA, CDR2 SQIVND (reference sequence). The CDR3 sequence is CASSPGLEAFF. CDR3 in DNA: TGTGCCAGTAGTCCGGGACTCGAAGCTTTCTTT.

The chain recombines TRBV28 with TRBJ2-2; 7 nucleotides match TRBD1. This CDR3 is built from 14 residues. V shed 5 bases, J shed 4 bases, and the junction held 4 bases outside the gene matches. Germline CDR1 is MDHEN and CDR2 is SYDVKM. DNA of the CDR3: TGTGCCAGCAGTACAGGGGCCCCCACCGGGGAGCTGTTTTTT. This sequence encodes CASSTGAPTGELFF.

This chain links TRBV9 with TRBJ2-5, with 9 bases lining up with TRBD1. The ends lost 1 base at V and 3 bases at J; junction bases unmatched: 7. CDR3 length equals 16 residues. The germline V gene encodes CDR1 SGDLS and CDR2 YYNGEE. Here the CDR3 DNA reads TGTGCCAGCAGCGTACGACCCGGGACAGGGAAAGAGACCCAGTACTTC. Translated: CASSVRPGTGKETQYF.

The V and J genes are TRBV19 and TRBJ1-5, with D tentatively TRBD1 (5 bases). The germline CDR1 and CDR2 sequences are LNHDA and SQIVND (reference sequence). The CDR3 contains 15 residues. V was pared by 6 bases and J by 0 bases, with 12 bases between. The CDR3 DNA is TGTGCCAGTAGCCCAGGGCTCTATAGCAATCAGCCCCAGCATTTT. Its translation: CASSPGLYSNQPQHF.

V and J are TRBV9 and TRBJ2-5; 7 nucleotides match TRBD2. Germline assignment: CDR1 SGDLS and CDR2 YYNGEE. This CDR3 region has 14 residues. The V segment lost 2 bases and the J segment 3 bases; nucleotides outside the gene matches: 4. The CDR3 loop is CASSVLAGEETQYF. Here the CDR3 DNA reads TGTGCCAGCAGCGTGTTGGCGGGGGAAGAGACCCAGTACTTC.

The chain combines TRBV4-3 with TRBJ2-5, with TRBD1 identical over 7 bases. The ends lost 1 base at V and 5 bases at J; junction bases unmatched: 1. Germline CDR1 reads LGHNA; CDR2 reads YSLEER. This CDR3 spans 13 amino acids. The CDR3 is CASSQARGETQYF. As DNA, the CDR3 is TGCGCCAGCAGCCAAGCCAGGGGGGAGACCCAGTACTTC.